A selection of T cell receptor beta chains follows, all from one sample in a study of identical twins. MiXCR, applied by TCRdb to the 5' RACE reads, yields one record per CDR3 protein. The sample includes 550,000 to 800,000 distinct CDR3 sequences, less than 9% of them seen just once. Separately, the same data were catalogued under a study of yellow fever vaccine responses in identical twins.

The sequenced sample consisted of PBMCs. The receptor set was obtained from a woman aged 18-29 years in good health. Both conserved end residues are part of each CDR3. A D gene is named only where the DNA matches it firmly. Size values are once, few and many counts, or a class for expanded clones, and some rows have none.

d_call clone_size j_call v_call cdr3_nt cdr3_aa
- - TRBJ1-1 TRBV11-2 TGTGCCAGCAGCAGAGAAGGGTTCACTGAAGCTTTCTTT CASSREGFTEAFF
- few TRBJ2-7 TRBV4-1 TGCGCCAGCAGCCAAGCGGGGTTTCTGTACTTC CASSQAGFLYF
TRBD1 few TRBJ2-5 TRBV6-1 TGTGCCAGCAAAATTTCCGGGACAGGGAGTGAGACCCAGTACTTC CASKISGTGSETQYF
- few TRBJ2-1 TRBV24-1 TGTGCCACCAGTGCCCACCGGCCAGGTAACAATGAGCAGTTCTTC CATSAHRPGNNEQFF
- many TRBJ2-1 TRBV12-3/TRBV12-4 TGTGCCAGCAGTTTCCGGGACCCGGGGAATGAGCAGTTCTTC CASSFRDPGNEQFF
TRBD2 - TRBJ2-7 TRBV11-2 TGTGCCAGCAGCTTAACCGGGACTAGCGCATCCTACGAGCAGTACTTC CASSLTGTSASYEQYF
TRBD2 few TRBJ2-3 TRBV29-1 TGCAGCGTTGAAGATCGGCTAGCGGGGGGACCATCAACTAGCACAGATACGCAGTATTTT CSVEDRLAGGPSTSTDTQYF
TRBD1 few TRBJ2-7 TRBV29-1 TGCAGCGTTGACCTGTGGCAGGGGGCGACCTACGAGCAGTACTTC CSVDLWQGATYEQYF
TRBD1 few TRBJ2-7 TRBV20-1 TGCAGTGCTAGTAGGAACAGGGGCCTTTACGAGCAGTACTTC CSASRNRGLYEQYF
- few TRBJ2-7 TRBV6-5 TGTGCCAGCAGTTACCGGACAGCTTACGAGCAGTACTTC CASSYRTAYEQYF
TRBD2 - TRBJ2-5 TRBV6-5 TGTGCCAGCAGTTCCTCCGGACTAGCGGAAGAGACCCAGTACTTC CASSSSGLAEETQYF
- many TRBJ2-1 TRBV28 TGTGCCAGCAGTTTTCGAGGCTTCGGCTCCTACAATGAGCAGTTCTTC CASSFRGFGSYNEQFF
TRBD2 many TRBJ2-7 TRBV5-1 TGCGCCAGCAGAACTATGGGAGGGCCTTCCAGGCAGTACTTC CASRTMGGPSRQYF
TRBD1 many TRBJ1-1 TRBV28 TGTGCCAGCAGTGACCGACAGGGGGTGAACACTGAAGCTTTCTTT CASSDRQGVNTEAFF
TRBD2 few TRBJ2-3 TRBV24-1 TGTGCCACCAGTGAAACCGGGACTAGTAGGTCAGATACGCAGTATTTT CATSETGTSRSDTQYF
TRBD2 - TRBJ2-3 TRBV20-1 TGCAGTGCTAGCACCGGCGGGGGGGCAACAGATACGCAGTATTTT CSASTGGGATDTQYF
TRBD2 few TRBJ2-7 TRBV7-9 TGTGCCAGCAGCTCCGGGACTAGCGGGAGGAGCTCCTACGAGCAGTACTTC CASSSGTSGRSSYEQYF
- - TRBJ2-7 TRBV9 TGTGCCAGCAGCGTCGGGCGGATACCCTACGAGCAGTACTTC CASSVGRIPYEQYF
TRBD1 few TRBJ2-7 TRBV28 TGTGCCAGCAGTTTTTCCCGGACAGGGGGGTACGAGCAGTACTTC CASSFSRTGGYEQYF
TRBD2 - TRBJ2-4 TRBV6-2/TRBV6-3 TGTGCCAGCAGTTACACACCGACTAGCGGGGGGCGATACATTCAGTACTTC CASSYTPTSGGRYIQYF
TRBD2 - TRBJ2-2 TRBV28 TGTGCCAGCCCCCCAGCGGGAGGGCCGACCGGGGAGCTGTTTTTT CASPPAGGPTGELFF
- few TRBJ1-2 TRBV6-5 TGTGCCAGCAGTTGGACAAACCTTTATGGCTACACCTTC CASSWTNLYGYTF
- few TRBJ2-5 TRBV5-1 TGCGCCAGCAGCTGGGGCAAGGACAGAGGCCAAGAGACCCAGTACTTC CASSWGKDRGQETQYF
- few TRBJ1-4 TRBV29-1 TGCAGCGTTCCCCGGGGACGGTGGAATGAAAAACTGTTTTTT CSVPRGRWNEKLFF
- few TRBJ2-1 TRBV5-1 TGCGCCAGCAGCTCTAGCGTTCACAATGAGCAGTTCTTC CASSSSVHNEQFF
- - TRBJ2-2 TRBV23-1 TGCGCCAGCAGTCAATCATCGGGGTACGGCACCGGGGAGCTGTTTTTT CASSQSSGYGTGELFF
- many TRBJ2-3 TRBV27 TGTGCCAGCAGTTTATCCTTGAGGCTAGTAGGACCAGATACGCAGTATTTT CASSLSLRLVGPDTQYF
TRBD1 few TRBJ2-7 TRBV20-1 TGCAGTGCGCAGAAGCAAGGGCAGGGGGCCTACGAGCAGTACTTC CSAQKQGQGAYEQYF
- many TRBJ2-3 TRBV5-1 TGTGCCAGCAGCTTAGACGGAAGCACAGATACGCAGTATTTT CASSLDGSTDTQYF
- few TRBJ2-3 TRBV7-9 TGTGCCAGCAGCCCCGGCACTACTTTAGAAGCAGATACGCAGTATTTT CASSPGTTLEADTQYF
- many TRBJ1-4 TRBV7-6 TGTGCCAGCAGCTTTAGGGGTAATGAAAAACTGTTTTTT CASSFRGNEKLFF
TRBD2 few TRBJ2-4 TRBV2 TGTGCCAGCAGTGAGGTGGCTAGCGGAGCCAAAAACATTCAGTACTTC CASSEVASGAKNIQYF
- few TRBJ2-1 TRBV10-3 TGTGCCATCAGTGATATGGGGTGGGATGAGCAGTTCTTC CAISDMGWDEQFF
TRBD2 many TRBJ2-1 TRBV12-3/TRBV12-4 TGTGCCAGCACCCCCCCTCTGAGGACTAGCGGGTACAATGAGCAGTTCTTC CASTPPLRTSGYNEQFF
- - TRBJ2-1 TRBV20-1 TGCAGTGCCGGCAGGTCCTACAATGAGCAGTTCTTC CSAGRSYNEQFF
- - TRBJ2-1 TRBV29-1 TGCAGCGGAATCCAGATTGAGCAGTTCTTC CSGIQIEQFF
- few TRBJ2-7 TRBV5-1 TGCGCCAGCAGCTTGTGGGGGGACGGATCCTACGAGCAGTACTTC CASSLWGDGSYEQYF
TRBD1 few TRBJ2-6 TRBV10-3 TGTGCCATCAGCTCCAGGACAGGGGGGATATCTGGGGCCAACGTCCTGACTTTC CAISSRTGGISGANVLTF
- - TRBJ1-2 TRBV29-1 TGCAGCGTTGAAGGACAGGCGAAAGCTAACTATGGCTACACCTTC CSVEGQAKANYGYTF
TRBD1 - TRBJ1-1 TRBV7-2 TGTGCCAGCAGCTTAATGGACAGGGGGCTCAACACTGAAGCTTTCTTT CASSLMDRGLNTEAFF
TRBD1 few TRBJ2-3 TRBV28 TGTGCCAGCAGTACCTCCGGGACAGGGGTAGGGAAAACGCAGTATTTT CASSTSGTGVGKTQYF
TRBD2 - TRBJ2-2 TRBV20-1 TGCAGTGCTAGAGTTTTTCCGGGACTAGCGGCCGGGGAGCTGTTTTTT CSARVFPGLAAGELFF
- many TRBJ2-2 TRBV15 TGTGCCACCAGCGAACTACACGCTCGGGGTGGCACCGGGGAGCTGTTTTTT CATSELHARGGTGELFF
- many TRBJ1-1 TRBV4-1 TGCGCCAGCAGCCACCGCAATGTGGGGCGCGAGGGCACTGAAGCTTTCTTT CASSHRNVGREGTEAFF
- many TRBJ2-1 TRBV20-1 TGCAGTGCTAGTAAGGGAGAGGCGAATGAGCAGTTCTTC CSASKGEANEQFF
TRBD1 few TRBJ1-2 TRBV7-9 TGTGCCAGCAGCTTAAGTGCACAGGGGGGCTATGGCTACACCTTC CASSLSAQGGYGYTF
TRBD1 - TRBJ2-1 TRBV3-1 TGTGCCAGCAGAATTGAGACAGGGGGCCTGAATGAGCAGTTCTTC CASRIETGGLNEQFF